The sequence of this TCR beta chain was determined in a study of blood T cells in healthy people across ages. Together with a sample-barcoded 5' primer, a J-beta primer mix was included in a second PCR lasting about 6 to 11 cycles. Using its own MiXCR run on the 5' RACE reads, TCRdb lists one record per CDR3 protein. Among about 800,000 distinct CDR3 sequences listed, around 25% were seen once. Germline assignment: CDR1 LGHDT and CDR2 YNNKEL (reference sequence). V lost 4 bases and J lost 6; bases outside the gene matches: 12. This CDR3 is 16 amino acids long. These records were also assigned to another study, of T cells of mothers and their children.

Sequencing input: blood. This clonotype was sampled from a boy younger than 18 in good health. V usage is TRBV3-1 and J usage is TRBJ2-5, with 9 bases fitting TRBD2. Written as DNA, the CDR3 is TGTGCCAGCAGCCCTCTTCCGCGGGGGGGGGCCAAGACCCAGTACTTC. Residues: CASSPLPRGGAKTQYF.